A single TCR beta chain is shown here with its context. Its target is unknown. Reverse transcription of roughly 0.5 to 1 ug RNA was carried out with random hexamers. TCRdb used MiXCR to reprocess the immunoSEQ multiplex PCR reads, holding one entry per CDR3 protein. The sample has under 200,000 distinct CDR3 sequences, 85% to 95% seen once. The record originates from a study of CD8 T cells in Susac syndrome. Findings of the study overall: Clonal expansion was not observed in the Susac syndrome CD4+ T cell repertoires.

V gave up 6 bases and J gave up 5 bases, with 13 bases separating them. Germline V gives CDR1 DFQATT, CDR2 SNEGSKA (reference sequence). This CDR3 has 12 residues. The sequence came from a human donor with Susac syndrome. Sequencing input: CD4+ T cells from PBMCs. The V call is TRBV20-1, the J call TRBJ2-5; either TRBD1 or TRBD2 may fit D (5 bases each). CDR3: CSALTWGETQYF. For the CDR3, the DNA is TGCAGTGCCCTGACCTGGGGGGAGACCCAGTACTTC.